This is a list of T cell receptor beta chains from one sample in a study of T cell responses to AZD1222 COVID-19 vaccine. Profiled with immunoSEQ multiplex PCR; TCRdb holds only in-frame clones, not every one. The sample carries 180,000 or so clones, 90% to 95% recorded once. The sequences come from peripheral blood, collected on day 0 of AZD1222 vaccination. These receptors originate from an adult in good health. Each CDR3 is given with its conserved first and last residue. The D gene is left open where the match is weak. The size field is filled for only some rows; it gives once, few, many or a size class.

D gene	clone size	J gene	V gene	CDR3 length	CDR3 DNA	CDR3 protein
-	-	TRBJ1-2	TRBV11-2	16	TGTGCCAGCAGCTTAGTGACAGGCTTTTCCACTAATGGCTACACCTTC	CASSLVTGFSTNGYTF
TRBD1	-	TRBJ1-5	TRBV19	17	TGTGCCAGTAGTGAGGGACAGGGGGTGCAGAGCAATCAGCCCCAGCATTTT	CASSEGQGVQSNQPQHF
-	-	TRBJ1-6	TRBV7-9	13	TGTGCCAGCAGCTTTCAGGGGACTTCACCCCTCCACTTT	CASSFQGTSPLHF
-	-	TRBJ1-2	TRBV25-1	16	TGTGCCAGCAGTGGAACCCAGGGGATGGCAAACTATGGCTACACCTTC	CASSGTQGMANYGYTF
-	-	TRBJ1-1	TRBV5-5	14	TGTGCCAGCAGCTTGACGACAGTGAACACTGAAGCTTTCTTT	CASSLTTVNTEAFF
-	-	TRBJ1-1	TRBV7-9	14	TGTGCCAGCAGCTTCCCGACAGGAAACACTGAAGCTTTCTTT	CASSFPTGNTEAFF
-	-	TRBJ1-1	TRBV18	16	TGTGCCAGCTCACCAACCCGGGGGGATATGAACACTGAAGCTTTCTTT	CASSPTRGDMNTEAFF
-	-	TRBJ1-1	TRBV10-3	15	TGTGCCATCAGTGGGGGCCTAAGTAGGGACACTGAAGCTTTCTTT	CAISGGLSRDTEAFF
-	-	TRBJ1-1	TRBV7-9	14	TGTGCCAGCAGCCCACGGGAAACAATCACTGAAGCTTTCTTT	CASSPRETITEAFF
-	-	TRBJ1-2	TRBV19	10	TGTGCCAGTAGTCAGTATGGCTACACCTTC	CASSQYGYTF
-	-	TRBJ1-6	TRBV2	14	TGTGCCAGCAGTGTGTTTCGGGCTAATTCACCCCTCCACTTT	CASSVFRANSPLHF
-	-	TRBJ2-7	TRBV4-1	16	TGCGCCAGCAGCCCCTTGGGAACTAGTCGTCCCCCCGAGCAGTACTTC	CASSPLGTSRPPEQYF
-	-	TRBJ1-1	TRBV4-1	13	TGCGCCAGCAGCCCGGGGGTGAACACTGAAGCTTTCTTT	CASSPGVNTEAFF
-	-	TRBJ1-1	TRBV3-1/TRBV3-2	15	TGTGCCAGCAGCTTACGGGCTGAGGGGAATGCTGAAGCTTTCTTT	CASSLRAEGNAEAFF
TRBD2	-	TRBJ2-1	TRBV7-9	15	TGTGCCAGCAGCCTGGGACTAGCGGGAGGAGGGGAGCAGTTCTTC	CASSLGLAGGGEQFF
-	-	TRBJ1-2	TRBV6-5	13	TGTGCCAGCAGTTATTTCCAGGGAGATGGCTACACCTTC	CASSYFQGDGYTF
-	-	TRBJ1-1	TRBV7-2	15	TGTGCCAGCAGCTTAGGTCCCGGCGACAACACTGAAGCTTTCTTT	CASSLGPGDNTEAFF
-	-	TRBJ1-3	TRBV10-3	13	TGTGCCACCAGCCGGGACTCTGGAAACACCATATATTTT	CATSRDSGNTIYF
-	few	TRBJ1-4	TRBV5-5	13	TGTGCCAGCAGCCCGTGGGAGGATGAAAAACTGTTTTTT	CASSPWEDEKLFF
-	-	TRBJ1-5	TRBV27	15	TGTGCCAGCAGTTTAAGGCAGAATAGCAATCAGCCCCAGCATTTT	CASSLRQNSNQPQHF
-	-	TRBJ2-1	TRBV4-1	13	TGCGCCAGCAGCCCCTTTGGTGTCGCTGAGCAGTTCTTC	CASSPFGVAEQFF
TRBD2	-	TRBJ2-5	TRBV6-5	14	TGTGCCAGCAGTTACTCGTTGGGAGGGGAGACCCAGTACTTC	CASSYSLGGETQYF
-	-	TRBJ1-1	TRBV28	14	TGTGCCAGCAGTACAGGACAGCCCCACGGTGAAGCTTTCTTT	CASSTGQPHGEAFF
-	-	TRBJ1-1	TRBV6-2/TRBV6-3	14	TGTGCCAGCAGTTACTCACTGGCGATGGCTGAAGCTTTCTTT	CASSYSLAMAEAFF
-	-	TRBJ2-3	TRBV13	16	TGTGCCAGCAGCTTAGGACGAGGCTCTAAGGCAGATACGCAGTATTTT	CASSLGRGSKADTQYF
-	few	TRBJ2-2	TRBV3-1/TRBV3-2	13	TGTGCCAGCAGCCATGGGGCGACCGGGGAGCTGTTTTTT	CASSHGATGELFF
-	-	TRBJ1-5	TRBV19	16	TGTGCCAGTAGTATAGAAGGCGGGCTTTGGAGTCAGCCCCAGCATTTT	CASSIEGGLWSQPQHF